Sequencing of this T cell receptor beta chain was carried out in a study of cytomegalovirus exposure and HLA in healthy donors. The PCR had 60 Vbeta and 13 Jbeta primers. This table comes from immunoSEQ multiplex PCR, and its TCRdb copy is limited to in-frame clones, with some not included. In the table there are 90,000 to 120,000 clones, 10% of which are singletons. V gave up 8 bases and J gave up 5 bases; unmatched junction bases: 6. This CDR3 contains 15 residues. Germline CDR1 and CDR2: MNHEY and SMNVEV (reference sequence). This TCR came from a man aged 40-50 years in good health and CMV-seropositive. The rearrangement links TRBV27 to TRBJ2-2; 12 bases agree with TRBD2. The sample comprised PBMCs. CDR3 coding DNA: TGTGCCAGCTCTAGCGGGAGGGTTAAAACCGGGGAGCTGTTTTTT. Translated, it gives CASSSGRVKTGELFF.